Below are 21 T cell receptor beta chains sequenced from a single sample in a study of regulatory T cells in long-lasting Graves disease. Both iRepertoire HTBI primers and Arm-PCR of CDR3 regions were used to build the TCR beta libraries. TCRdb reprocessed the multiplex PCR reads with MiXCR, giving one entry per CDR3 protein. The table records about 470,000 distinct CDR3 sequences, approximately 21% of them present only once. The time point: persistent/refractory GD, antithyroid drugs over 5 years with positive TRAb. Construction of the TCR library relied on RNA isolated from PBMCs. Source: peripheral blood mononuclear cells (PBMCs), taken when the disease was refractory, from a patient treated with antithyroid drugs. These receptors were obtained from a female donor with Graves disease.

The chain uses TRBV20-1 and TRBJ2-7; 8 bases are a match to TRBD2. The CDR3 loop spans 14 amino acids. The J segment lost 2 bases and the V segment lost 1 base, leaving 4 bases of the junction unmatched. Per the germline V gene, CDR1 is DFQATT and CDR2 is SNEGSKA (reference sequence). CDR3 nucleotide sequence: TGCAGTGCTAGAGGACCGGGAGGGGCCTACGAGCAGTACTTC. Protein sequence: CSARGPGGAYEQYF.

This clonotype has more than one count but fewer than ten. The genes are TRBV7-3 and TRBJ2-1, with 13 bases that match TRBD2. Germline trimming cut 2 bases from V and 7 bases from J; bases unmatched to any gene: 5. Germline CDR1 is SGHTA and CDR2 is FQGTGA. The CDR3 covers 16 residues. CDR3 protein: CASSLGGTSGINEQFF. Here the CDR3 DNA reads TGTGCCAGCAGCTTAGGGGGGACTAGCGGGATTAATGAGCAGTTCTTC.

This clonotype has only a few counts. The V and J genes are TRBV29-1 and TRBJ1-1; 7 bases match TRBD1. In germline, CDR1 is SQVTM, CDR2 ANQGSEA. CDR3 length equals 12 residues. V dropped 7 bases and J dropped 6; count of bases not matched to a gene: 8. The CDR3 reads CSARTGTSEAFF. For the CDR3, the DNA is TGCAGCGCCCGGACAGGTACGTCTGAAGCTTTCTTT.

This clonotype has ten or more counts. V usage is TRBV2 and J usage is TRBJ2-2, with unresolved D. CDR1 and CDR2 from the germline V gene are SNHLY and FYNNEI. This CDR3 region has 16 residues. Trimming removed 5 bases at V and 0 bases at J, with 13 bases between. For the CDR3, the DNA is TGTGCCAGCAGTCTCTCCTCGGTTCCGAACACCGGGGAGCTGTTTTTT. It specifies CASSLSSVPNTGELFF.

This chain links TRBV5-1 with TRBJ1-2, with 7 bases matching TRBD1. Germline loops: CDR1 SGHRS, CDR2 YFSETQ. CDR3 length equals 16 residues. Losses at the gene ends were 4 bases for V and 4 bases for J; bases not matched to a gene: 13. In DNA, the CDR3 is TGCGCCAGCAGCACCCGGACAGGAGGAGTTATCTATGGCTACACCTTC. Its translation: CASSTRTGGVIYGYTF.

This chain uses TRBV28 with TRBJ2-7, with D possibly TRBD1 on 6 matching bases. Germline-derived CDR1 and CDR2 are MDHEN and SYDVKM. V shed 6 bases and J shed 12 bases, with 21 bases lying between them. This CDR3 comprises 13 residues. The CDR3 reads CASSPALYRDRYF. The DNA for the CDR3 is TGTGCCAGCAGCCCCGCCTTGTACAGGGATCGGTACTTC.

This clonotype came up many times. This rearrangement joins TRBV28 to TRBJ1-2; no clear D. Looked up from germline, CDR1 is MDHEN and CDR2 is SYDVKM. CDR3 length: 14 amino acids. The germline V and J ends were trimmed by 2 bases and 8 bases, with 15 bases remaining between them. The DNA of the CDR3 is TGTGCCAGCAGTTTAGCAGAACGGCGTAGGGGCTACACCTTC. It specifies CASSLAERRRGYTF.

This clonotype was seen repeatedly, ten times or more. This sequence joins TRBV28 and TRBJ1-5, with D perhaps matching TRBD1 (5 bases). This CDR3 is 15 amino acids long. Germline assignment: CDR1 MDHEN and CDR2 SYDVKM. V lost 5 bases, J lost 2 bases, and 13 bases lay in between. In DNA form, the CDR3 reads TGTGCCAGCAGTCTCCAGGGTTTGGGCAATCAGCCCCAGCATTTT. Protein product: CASSLQGLGNQPQHF.

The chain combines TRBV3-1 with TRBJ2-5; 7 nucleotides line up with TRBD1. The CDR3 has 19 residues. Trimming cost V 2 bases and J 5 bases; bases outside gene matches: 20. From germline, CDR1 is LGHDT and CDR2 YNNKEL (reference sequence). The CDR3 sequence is CASSQWLPGQSPQDETQYF. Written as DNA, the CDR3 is TGTGCCAGCAGCCAATGGCTTCCGGGACAGTCACCCCAGGACGAGACCCAGTACTTC.

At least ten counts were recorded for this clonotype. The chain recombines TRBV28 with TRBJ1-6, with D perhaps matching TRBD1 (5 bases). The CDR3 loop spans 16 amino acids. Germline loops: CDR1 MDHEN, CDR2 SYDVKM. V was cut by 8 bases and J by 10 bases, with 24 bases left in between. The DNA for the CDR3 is TGTGCCAGCGAGGCTCGGGACCGAATAGGCGTATCACCCCTCCACTTT. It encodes CASEARDRIGVSPLHF.

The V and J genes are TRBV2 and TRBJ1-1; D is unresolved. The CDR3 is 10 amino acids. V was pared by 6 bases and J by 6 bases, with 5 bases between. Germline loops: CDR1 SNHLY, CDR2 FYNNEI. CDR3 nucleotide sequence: TGTGCCAGCAGCGGGGCTGAAGCTTTCTTT. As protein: CASSGAEAFF. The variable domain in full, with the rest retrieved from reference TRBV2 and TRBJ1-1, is EPEVTQTPSHQVTQMGQEVILRCVPISNHLYFYWYRQILGQKVEFLVSFYNNEISEKSEIFDDQFSVERPDGSNFTLKIRSTKLEDSAMYFCASSGAEAFFGQGTRLTVV.

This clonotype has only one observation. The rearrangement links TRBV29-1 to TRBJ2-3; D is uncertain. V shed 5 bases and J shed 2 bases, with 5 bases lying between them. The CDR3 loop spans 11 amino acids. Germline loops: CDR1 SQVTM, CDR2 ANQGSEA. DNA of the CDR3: TGCAGCGTTTTTCCCACAGATACGCAGTATTTT. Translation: CSVFPTDTQYF.

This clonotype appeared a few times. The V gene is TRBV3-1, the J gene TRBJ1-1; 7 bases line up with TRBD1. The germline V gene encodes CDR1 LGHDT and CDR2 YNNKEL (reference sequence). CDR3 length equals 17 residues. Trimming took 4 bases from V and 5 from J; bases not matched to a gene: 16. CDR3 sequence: CASSPYTDRILETEAFF. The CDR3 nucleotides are TGTGCCAGCAGCCCCTATACGGACAGGATATTGGAAACTGAAGCTTTCTTT.

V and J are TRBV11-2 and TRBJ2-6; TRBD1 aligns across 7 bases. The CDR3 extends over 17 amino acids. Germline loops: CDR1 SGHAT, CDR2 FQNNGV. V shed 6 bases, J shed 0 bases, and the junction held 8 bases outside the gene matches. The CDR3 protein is CASSRQGLLSGANVLTF. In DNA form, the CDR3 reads TGTGCCAGCAGTCGACAGGGATTACTCTCTGGGGCCAACGTCCTGACTTTC.

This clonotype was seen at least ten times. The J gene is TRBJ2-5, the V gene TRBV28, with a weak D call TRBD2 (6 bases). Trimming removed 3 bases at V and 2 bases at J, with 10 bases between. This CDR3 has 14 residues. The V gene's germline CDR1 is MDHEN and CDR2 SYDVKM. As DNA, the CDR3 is TGTGCCAGCAGTTTCGACCGGGGGCAAGAGACCCAGTACTTC. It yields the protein CASSFDRGQETQYF.

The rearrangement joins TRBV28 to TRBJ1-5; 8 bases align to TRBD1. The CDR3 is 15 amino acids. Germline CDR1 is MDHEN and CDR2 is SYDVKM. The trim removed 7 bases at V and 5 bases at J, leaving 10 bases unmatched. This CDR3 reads CASKSSGTGYQPQHF. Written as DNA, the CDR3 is TGTGCCAGCAAATCTTCCGGGACAGGCTATCAGCCCCAGCATTTT.

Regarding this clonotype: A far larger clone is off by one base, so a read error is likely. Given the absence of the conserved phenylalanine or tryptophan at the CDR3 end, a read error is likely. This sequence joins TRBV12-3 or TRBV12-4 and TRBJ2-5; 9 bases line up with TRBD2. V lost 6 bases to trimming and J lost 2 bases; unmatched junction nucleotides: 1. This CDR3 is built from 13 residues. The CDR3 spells CASRTSGQETQYS. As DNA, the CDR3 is TGTGCCAGCAGGACTAGCGGACAAGAGACCCAGTACTCC.

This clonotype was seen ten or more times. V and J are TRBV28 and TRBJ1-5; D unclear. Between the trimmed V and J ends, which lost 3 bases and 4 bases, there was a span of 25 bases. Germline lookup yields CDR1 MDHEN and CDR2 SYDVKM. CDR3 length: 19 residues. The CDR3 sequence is CASSFSSFVGLSINQPQHF. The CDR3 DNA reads TGTGCCAGCAGTTTTTCTAGTTTTGTTGGCCTATCAATTAATCAGCCCCAGCATTTT.

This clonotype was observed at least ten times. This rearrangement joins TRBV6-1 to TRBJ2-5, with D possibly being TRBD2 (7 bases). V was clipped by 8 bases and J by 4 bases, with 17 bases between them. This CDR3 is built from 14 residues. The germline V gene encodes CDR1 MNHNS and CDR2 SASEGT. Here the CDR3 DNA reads TGTGCCAGCCTCCGAGGGGGGGCCTCAGAGACCCAGTACTTC. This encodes CASLRGGASETQYF.

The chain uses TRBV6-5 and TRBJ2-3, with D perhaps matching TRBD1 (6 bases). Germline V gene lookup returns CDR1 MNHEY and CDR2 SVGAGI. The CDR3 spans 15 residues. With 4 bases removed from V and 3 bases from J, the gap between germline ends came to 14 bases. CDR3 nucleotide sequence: TGTGCCAGCAGTTTGGGCCAGGGGAGAACAGATACGCAGTATTTT. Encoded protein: CASSLGQGRTDTQYF.

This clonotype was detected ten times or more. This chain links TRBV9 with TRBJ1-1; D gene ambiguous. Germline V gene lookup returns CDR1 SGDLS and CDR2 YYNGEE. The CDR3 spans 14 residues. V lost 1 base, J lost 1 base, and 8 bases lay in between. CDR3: CASSVSGGNTEAFF. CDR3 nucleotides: TGTGCCAGCAGCGTAAGTGGTGGGAACACTGAAGCTTTCTTT.